Described below is a single TCR beta chain sequence and its context. The data stem from a study of blood T cell repertoires in COVID-19. Across the whole study: The cDNA or gDNA used as material had been derived from T cells, B-cell-depleted T cells, or PBMCs.

As processed by the authors: Quantification of nucleated cells was approximated via reference gene primer amplification. Assay: immunoSEQ multiplex PCR; the TCRdb copy retains only in-frame clones and omits some. V, J and clone size are taken as reported in that table, and D and trimming were inferred from the DNA itself. This table has 310,000 or so clones, around 86% appearing once. The CDR3 is made up of 14 amino acids. V gave up 0 bases and J gave up 3 bases, with 12 bases separating them. Germline-derived CDR1 and CDR2 are GTSNPN and SVGIG (reference sequence). Material for sequencing was peripheral blood. The chain couples TRBV30 to TRBJ2-7, with a tentative D call TRBD2 (5 bases). The receptor was isolated from a woman in her twenties or thirties who had recovered from COVID-19. CDR3 in amino acids: CAWSVGSGNYEQYF. The CDR3 nucleotides are TGTGCCTGGAGTGTTGGTTCGGGAAACTACGAGCAGTACTTC.